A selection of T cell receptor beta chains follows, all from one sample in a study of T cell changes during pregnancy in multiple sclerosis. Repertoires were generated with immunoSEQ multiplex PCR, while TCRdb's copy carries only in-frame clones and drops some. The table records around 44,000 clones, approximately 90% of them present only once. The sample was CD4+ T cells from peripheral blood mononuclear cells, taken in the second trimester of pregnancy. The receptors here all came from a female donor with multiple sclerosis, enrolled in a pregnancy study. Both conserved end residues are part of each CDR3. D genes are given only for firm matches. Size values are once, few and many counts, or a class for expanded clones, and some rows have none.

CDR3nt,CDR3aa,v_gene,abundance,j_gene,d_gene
TGTGCCAGCTCACTTAACCCCGGGACAGGGATGTTTCTCTACGAGCAGTACTTC,CASSLNPGTGMFLYEQYF,TRBV18,-,TRBJ2-7,TRBD1
TGTGCCAGCAGTTTATCCGTTGGAAGCGGGAGAGAATTCTTC,CASSLSVGSGREFF,TRBV28,-,TRBJ2-1,TRBD2
TGTGCCAGCAGTGCCCCAGTCGGTGGCGTTATACAGACTGAAAAACTGTTTTTT,CASSAPVGGVIQTEKLFF,TRBV28,-,TRBJ1-4,-
TGTGCCAGCGGCAGACTAGCGGGGCGCACAGATACGCAGTATTTT,CASGRLAGRTDTQYF,TRBV21-1,-,TRBJ2-3,-
TGTGCCAGCAGCTTAGCGCGGGGCCTCTACAATGAGCAGTTCTTC,CASSLARGLYNEQFF,TRBV7-2,few,TRBJ2-1,-
TGTGCCACCAGCAGAGGACAGGGGGGCTCAGCCTACGAGCAGTACTTC,CATSRGQGGSAYEQYF,TRBV15,-,TRBJ2-7,TRBD1
TGTGCCAGTAGTCCTACAGGGACCGCGACGACCCAGTACTTC,CASSPTGTATTQYF,TRBV19,once,TRBJ2-5,-
TGTGCCAGCAAAACCCCGACAGTCAATCAGCCCCAGCATTTT,CASKTPTVNQPQHF,TRBV28,-,TRBJ1-5,-
TGTGCCTGGAGCCTAACAAGAGGGCCTTTGCGTGGTGAGCAGTTCTTC,CAWSLTRGPLRGEQFF,TRBV30,-,TRBJ2-1,-
TGTGCCAGCAGCTCTGATGGAGGACGGCACATTCAGTACTTC,CASSSDGGRHIQYF,TRBV28,few,TRBJ2-4,-
TGTGCCAGCAGTTCGGACTTCAATCAGCCCCAGCATTTT,CASSSDFNQPQHF,TRBV11-2,few,TRBJ1-5,-
TGTGCCAGCAGTCCCGGGACAGGGAATCAGCCCCAGCATTTT,CASSPGTGNQPQHF,TRBV27,-,TRBJ1-5,TRBD1
TGTGCCATCAGTTTCGGGACAGGACAAGAGACCCAGTACTTC,CAISFGTGQETQYF,TRBV10-3,-,TRBJ2-5,TRBD1
TGTGCCAGTAGTATTCAGGGCATTGACACCGGGGAGCTGTTTTTT,CASSIQGIDTGELFF,TRBV19,-,TRBJ2-2,-
TGCAGCGTTGATCTTGGGACAGGGGGCAACGAGCAGTACTTC,CSVDLGTGGNEQYF,TRBV29-1,-,TRBJ2-7,TRBD1
TGTGCCAGCAGTGGGCTGGGACTGGCTAGGCGGGATGAGCAGTTCTTC,CASSGLGLARRDEQFF,TRBV2,-,TRBJ2-1,-
TGTGCCAGCAGCCACCGTAGCGGGAGGGCCCGGGAGACCCAGTACTTC,CASSHRSGRARETQYF,TRBV14,-,TRBJ2-5,TRBD2
TGTGCCAGCTCCCCCACTAGGACTAGCTTTAACTACGAGCAGTACTTC,CASSPTRTSFNYEQYF,TRBV18,-,TRBJ2-7,TRBD2
TGTGCCATCAGTTCCGGGACTAGCGGGAGAGGGGCAGATACGCAGTATTTT,CAISSGTSGRGADTQYF,TRBV10-3,-,TRBJ2-3,TRBD2
TGTGCCAGCAGCCCAGGGGGGACTTCGCAGTATTTT,CASSPGGTSQYF,TRBV11-2,few,TRBJ2-3,-
TGCGCCAGCAGCTTGAACCGCGGACTAGCGAATGGCGGGGAGCTGTTTTTT,CASSLNRGLANGGELFF,TRBV5-1,-,TRBJ2-2,TRBD2